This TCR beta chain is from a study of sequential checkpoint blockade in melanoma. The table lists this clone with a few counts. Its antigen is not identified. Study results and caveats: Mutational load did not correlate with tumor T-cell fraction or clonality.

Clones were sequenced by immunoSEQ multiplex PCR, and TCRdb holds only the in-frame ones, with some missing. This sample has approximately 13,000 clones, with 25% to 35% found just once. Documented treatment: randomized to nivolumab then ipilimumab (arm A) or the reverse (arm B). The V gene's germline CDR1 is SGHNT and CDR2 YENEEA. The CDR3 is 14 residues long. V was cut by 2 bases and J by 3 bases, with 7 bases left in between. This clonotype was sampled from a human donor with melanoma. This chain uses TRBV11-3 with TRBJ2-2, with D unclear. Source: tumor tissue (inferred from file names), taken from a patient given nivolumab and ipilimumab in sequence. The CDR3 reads CASSLRWDTGELFF. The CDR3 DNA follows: TGTGCCAGCAGCTTAAGATGGGACACCGGGGAGCTGTTTTTT.